These 9 T cell receptor beta chains originate from one sample sequenced in a study of blood T cells in healthy people across ages. Through a sample-barcoded 5' primer and a J-beta primer mix, a second PCR was run for about 6 to 11 cycles. TCRdb independently ran MiXCR on the 5' RACE reads; one entry per CDR3 protein. The repertoire holds around 1,500,000 distinct CDR3 sequences, with about 43% as singletons. The source material was blood. These receptors were taken from a woman aged 18 to 35 in good health.

This clonotype turned up a few times. V and J are TRBV10-3 and TRBJ2-3; 11 bases line up with TRBD2. The CDR3 is 17 residues long. With V trimmed by 8 bases and J by 0 bases, 10 bases remained unmatched. In germline, CDR1 is ENHRY, CDR2 SYGVKD. The chain's CDR3 is CAISAVGTSGSTDTQYF. DNA for the CDR3: TGTGCCATCTCGGCGGTTGGGACTAGCGGTAGCACAGATACGCAGTATTTT.

This clonotype was seen a few times. This may arise from a read error, as a much more abundant clone is one base away. This sequence joins TRBV7-9 and TRBJ2-5, with D perhaps TRBD1 (6 bases). V lost 5 bases, J lost 2 bases, and 24 bases lay in between. There are 18 residues in the CDR3. Germline V gene data show CDR1 as SEHNR and CDR2 as FQNEAQ (reference sequence). In nucleotides, the CDR3 is TGTGCCAGCAGCCCCGGTATATGGGGGCGAGCGGAACAAGAGACCCAGTACTTC. This translates into CASSPGIWGRAEQETQYF.

This clonotype was counted between two and nine times. The chain carries TRBV20-1 and TRBJ2-1; 11 nucleotides align to TRBD2. This CDR3 contains 14 residues. Unmatched junction bases numbered 8, after V lost 6 bases and J lost 7 bases. CDR1 DFQATT and CDR2 SNEGSKA come from the germline V gene (reference sequence). The CDR3 protein is CSAILAGGRNEQFF. The CDR3 coding sequence is TGCAGTGCCATATTAGCGGGGGGGCGGAATGAGCAGTTCTTC.

This clonotype was found a few times. V is TRBV9 and J is TRBJ2-1; possibly TRBD2 for D (6 bases). The length of the CDR3 is 16 residues. V was cut by 0 bases and J by 0 bases, with 10 bases left in between. The germline gives CDR1 SGDLS, CDR2 YYNGEE. DNA for the CDR3: TGTGCCAGCAGCGTAGGTTCGGGAGACTCCTACAATGAGCAGTTCTTC. This gives the protein CASSVGSGDSYNEQFF.

V gene TRBV7-2 combines with J gene TRBJ2-3; D is unresolved. CDR1 and CDR2 from the germline V gene are SGHTA and FQGNSA. This CDR3 region has 15 residues. The V end was cut by 1 base, the J end by 2 bases, with 10 bases between. CDR3 nucleotide sequence: TGTGCCAGCAGCTTAGATGTCAGTTCCACAGATACGCAGTATTTT. Encoded protein: CASSLDVSSTDTQYF. Using reference TRBV7-2 and TRBJ2-3 for the parts outside the CDR3, the full variable domain is GAGVSQSPSNKVTEKGKDVELRCDPISGHTALYWYRQSLGQGLEFLIYFQGNSAPDKSGLPSDRFSAERTGGSVSTLTIQRTQQEDSAVYLCASSLDVSSTDTQYFGPGTRLTVL.

As regards this clonotype: The junction does not match germline at one end; this may be a read error. V is TRBV5-5 and J is TRBJ2-5, with 13 bases that match TRBD2. With the DNA end fitting TRBJ2-7 better, the J assignment may be wrong. The CDR3 totals 15 residues. Germline-derived CDR1 and CDR2 are SGHKS and YYEKEE (reference sequence). The CDR3 DNA reads as TGCGCCAGCAGCTCGGGACTAGCGGGAAGCCACGAGCAGTACTTC. Encoded protein: CASSSGLAGSHEQYF.

The rearrangement links TRBV29-1 to TRBJ1-2; TRBD1 agrees at 7 bases. The CDR3 is made up of 11 amino acids. Per germline, CDR1 SQVTM and CDR2 ANQGSEA. V was pared by 7 bases and J by 8 bases, with 7 bases of the junction left unmatched. This chain's CDR3 is CSALTGQGYTF. Written as DNA, the CDR3 is TGCAGCGCCTTGACAGGGCAAGGCTACACCTTC.

The rearrangement uses TRBV10-2 and TRBJ2-4; 9 positions agree with TRBD2. From germline, CDR1 is WSHSY and CDR2 SAAADI. The V segment lost 4 bases and the J segment 5 bases; nucleotides outside the gene matches: 6. The CDR3 length is 15 residues. In nucleotides, the CDR3 is TGCGCCAGCAGTGCTGCGGGAGGGCTGCAAAACATTCAGTACTTC. This translates into CASSAAGGLQNIQYF.

This chain uses TRBV11-2 with TRBJ2-7; D unresolved. Germline CDR1 SGHAT, CDR2 FQNNGV. This CDR3 comprises 14 residues. Trimming removed 1 base at V and 7 bases at J, with 14 bases between. CDR3 in DNA: TGTGCCAGCAGCTTAGCAACATTCTACAATGAGCAGTACTTC. Translated: CASSLATFYNEQYF.